The 6 T cell receptor beta chains below all came from one sample that was sequenced in a study of T cell responses to AZD1222 COVID-19 vaccine. Measured with immunoSEQ multiplex PCR; TCRdb has only the in-frame clones, and not every one. The sample holds 100,000 to 150,000 clones, about 87% seen once. Here the sequenced sample was peripheral blood, taken on day 0 of AZD1222 vaccination. All receptors come from an adult in good health.

In regard to this clone: One end of the junction fails to match germline, which may point to a read error. This chain joins TRBV29-1 and TRBJ2-2, with 7 positions matching TRBD2. The CDR3 runs 15 residues. Germline V gene lookup returns CDR1 SQVTM and CDR2 ANQGSEA. CDR3 sequence reads: CSVEEGGYNTGELFF. The CDR3 DNA is TGCAGCGTGGAAGAGGGAGGGTATAACACCGGGGAGCTGTTTTTT.

This clone was seen only once. This sequence joins TRBV5-4 and TRBJ2-7, with 11 positions matching TRBD1. The V gene end was trimmed by 0 bases and the J gene end by 4 bases; junction bases not matched to a gene: 3. This CDR3 comprises 15 residues. Germline V CDR1 and CDR2: SGHNT, YYREEE (reference sequence). CDR3 nucleotides: TGTGCCAGCAGCTTGGGCGGGACAGGGGGTTACGAGCAGTACTTC. This sequence encodes CASSLGGTGGYEQYF.

The V call is TRBV7-9, the J call TRBJ1-2; perhaps TRBD1 as D (5 bases). V lost 5 bases and J lost 8, with 12 bases in between. Germline CDR1 and CDR2: SEHNR and FQNEAQ (reference sequence). The CDR3 runs 12 residues. In DNA, the CDR3 is TGTGCCAGCAGCCCCTTGGGGGGAGGCTACACCTTC. This translates into CASSPLGGGYTF.

V and J are TRBV24-1 and TRBJ2-7; tentatively, D is TRBD2 (6 bases). This CDR3 is 11 amino acids long. Germline assignment: CDR1 KGHDR and CDR2 SFDVKD. With 4 bases removed from V and 7 bases from J, the gap between germline ends came to 7 bases. The CDR3 spells CATSDREEQYF. CDR3 sequence (DNA): TGTGCCACCAGTGACCGGGAGGAGCAGTACTTC.

This sequence joins TRBV21-1 and TRBJ1-5. TRBV21-1 is tagged as a pseudogene. The CDR3 covers 14 residues. This CDR3 is CASSARGSRQPQHF. The CDR3 region has the DNA TGTGCCAGCAGCGCACGGGGGTCTCGGCAGCCCCAGCATTTT.

V and J are TRBV5-5 and TRBJ2-3; D perhaps matches TRBD1 (5 bases). The length of the CDR3 is 15 residues. Germline loops: CDR1 SGHKS, CDR2 YYEKEE (reference sequence). Trimming shortened V by 0 bases and J by 2 bases, and 10 bases separated the two germline ends. DNA for the CDR3: TGTGCCAGCAGCTTGGTCGGACACCCCACAGATACGCAGTATTTT. Translating it yields CASSLVGHPTDTQYF.